This T cell receptor beta chain was documented in a study of control samples from healthy donors and cancer patients (dated by TCRdb to the early 2020s). A few counts support this clone. Its cognate antigen has yet to be identified. It has no much larger one-base neighbor in the sample; base qualities were not kept. Library creation used the immunoSEQ multiplex PCR assay. This is the immuneACCESS table as TCRdb keeps it, with only in-frame sequences that have V and J called. A part of the clones is gone; compared with another copy, unresolved V genes explain less than half, and the rest is unexplained. Counted in this sample were over 80,000 clones; around 81% of them appeared once. The ten biggest clones cover roughly 19% of the sample. V is reduced by 8 bases and J by 8 bases, leaving a spacing of 21 bases between them. Inclusive of the bounding cysteine and phenylalanine, the CDR3 is 14 residues long. CDR3 DNA is the only sequence kept; it has 42 bases, read in frame from the first base. CDR1 and CDR2, looked up from the germline V gene (reference sequence), are LNHDA and SQIVND.

This clonotype originated in a man aged 25 to 40 in good health. The rearrangement joined TRBV19 to TRBJ1-2, and perhaps TRBD1 as D gene, on 5 matching bases. Source material: blood. The sequenced DNA is TGTGCCAGTCGTCGCGGGAGGGGAGTATGGGGCTACACCTTC. It translates as CASRRGRGVWGYTF.